The following is a T cell receptor beta chain sequence with its context. The CDR3 contains 15 residues. Germline values: CDR1 SGHNT, CDR2 YENEEA. The V and J ends lost 5 bases and 5 bases respectively, with 18 bases between them. TCRdb keeps only in-frame clones here, not all; method: immunoSEQ multiplex PCR. The sample has some 60,000 clones, 80% to 95% seen once. Time point indicated: baseline, week 1 (first vaccination visit). Noted treatment: pre-vaccination baseline after standard-of-care therapy. This sample was included in a study of a mutant IDH1 vaccine in newly diagnosed glioma. On the study more broadly: Before enrollment, patients got radiotherapy alone, temozolomide alone, or mostly the combination.

This TCR derives from a man aged 50 or older with glioma. The material was PBMCs, obtained from a glioma patient treated with radiotherapy, temozolomide or both. The rearrangement links TRBV11-3 to TRBJ2-5, with D perhaps TRBD1 or TRBD2 (5 bases each). In nucleotides, the CDR3 is TGTGCCAGCAGCCCGGGGTCAGGGCTCAGTGAGACCCAGTACTTC. Translation gives CASSPGSGLSETQYF.